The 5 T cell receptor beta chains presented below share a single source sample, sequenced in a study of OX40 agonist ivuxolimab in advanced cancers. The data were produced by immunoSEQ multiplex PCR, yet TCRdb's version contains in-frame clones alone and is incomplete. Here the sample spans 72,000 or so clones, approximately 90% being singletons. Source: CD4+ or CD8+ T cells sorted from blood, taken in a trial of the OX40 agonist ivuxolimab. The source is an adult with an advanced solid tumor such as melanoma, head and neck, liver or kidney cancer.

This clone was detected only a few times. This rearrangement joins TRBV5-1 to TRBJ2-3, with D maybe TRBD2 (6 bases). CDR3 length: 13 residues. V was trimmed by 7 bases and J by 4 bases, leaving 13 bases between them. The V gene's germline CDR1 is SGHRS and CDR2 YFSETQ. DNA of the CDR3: TGCGCCAGCTTGGCCCCGGGGGCAGATACGCAGTATTTT. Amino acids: CASLAPGADTQYF.

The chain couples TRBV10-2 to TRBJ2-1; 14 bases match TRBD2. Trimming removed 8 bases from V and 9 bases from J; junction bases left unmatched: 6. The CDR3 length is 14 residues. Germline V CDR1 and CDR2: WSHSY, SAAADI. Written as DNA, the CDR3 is TGCGCCAGCGGGACTAGCGGGAGTTCGGTTGAGCAGTTCTTC. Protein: CASGTSGSSVEQFF.

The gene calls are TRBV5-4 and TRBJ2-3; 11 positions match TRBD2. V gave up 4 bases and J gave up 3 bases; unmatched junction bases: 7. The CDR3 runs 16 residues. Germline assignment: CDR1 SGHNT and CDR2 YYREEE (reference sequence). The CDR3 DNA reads TGTGCCAGCAGCCCAATAGCGGGAGGGCATACAGATACGCAGTATTTT. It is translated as CASSPIAGGHTDTQYF.

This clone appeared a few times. CDR3 loop: CAIRPGTNSYGYTF. In nucleotides, the CDR3 is TGTGCCATCAGGCCCGGGACAAACTCCTATGGCTACACCTTC. The gene calls are TRBV10-3 and TRBJ1-2; maybe TRBD1 (6 bases). The CDR3 has 14 residues. Germline V lookup: CDR1 ENHRY, CDR2 SYGVKD. The ends were cut back, 6 bases at V and 4 bases at J, with 15 bases in the middle.

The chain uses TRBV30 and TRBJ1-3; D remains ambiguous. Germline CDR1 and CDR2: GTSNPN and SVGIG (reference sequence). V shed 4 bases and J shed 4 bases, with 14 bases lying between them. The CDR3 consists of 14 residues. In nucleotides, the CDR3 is TGTGCCTGGACCTCGAAGGCGCAGGGAAACACCATATATTTT. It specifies CAWTSKAQGNTIYF. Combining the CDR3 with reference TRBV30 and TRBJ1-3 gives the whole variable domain SQTIHQWPATLVQPVGSPLSLECTVEGTSNPNLYWYRQAAGRGLQLLFYSVGIGQISSEVPQNLSASRPQDRQFILSSKKLLLSDSGFYLCAWTSKAQGNTIYFGEGSWLTVV.